The 19 T cell receptor beta chains listed next were all sequenced from one sample in a study of T-cell reconstitution after alpha-beta-depleted transplantation in children. Unique molecular identifiers were used in preparing the TCRbeta library. TCRdb called the PCR reads again in MiXCR, with one record for every CDR3 protein. The data show about 640,000 distinct CDR3 sequences, 10% to 15% seen once. Sequenced here: PBMCs, mostly from graft donor cells, sampled 360 days after TCRalphabeta/CD19-depleted stem cell transplant. Receptor source: a male patient aged 10 to 17 who had a stem cell transplant for acute myeloid leukemia, so the T cells may come from the graft donor.

The rearrangement uses TRBV7-2 and TRBJ2-7; D unclear. Germline values: CDR1 SGHTA, CDR2 FQGNSA. CDR3 length: 13 residues. Trimming removed 4 bases from V and 3 bases from J, with 10 bases in between. CDR3 residues: CASSSSSNYEQYF. The DNA of the CDR3 is TGTGCCAGCAGCTCCTCATCGAACTACGAGCAGTACTTC.

This clonotype was counted a few times. J is TRBJ2-3 and V is TRBV20-1; 9 bases map to TRBD1. This CDR3 spans 16 amino acids. The junction had 13 bases not matched to a gene; V was cut back by 5 bases and J by 4 bases. The germline V gene has CDR1 DFQATT and CDR2 SNEGSKA (reference sequence). The DNA of the CDR3 is TGCAGTGCTCCAACTACCCGACAGGGGGGCGCAGATACGCAGTATTTT. Residues: CSAPTTRQGGADTQYF.

This clonotype has a handful of counts. V usage is TRBV18 and J usage is TRBJ2-7; D possibly corresponds to TRBD1 (5 bases). Deletions cut 6 bases from V and 3 bases from J, with 18 bases between. This CDR3 is 15 amino acids long. CDR1 is KGHSH and CDR2 is LQKENI in the germline V gene. The CDR3 protein is CASSLLGQGLYEQYF. The CDR3 DNA reads TGTGCCAGCTCCCTTCTCGGGCAGGGTCTCTACGAGCAGTACTTC.

This clonotype was detected a few times. V gene TRBV12-3 or TRBV12-4 combines with J gene TRBJ2-3; 8 nucleotides line up with TRBD2. CDR3 size: 17 residues. J lost 5 bases, V lost 5 bases, and 15 bases had no gene match. CDR3 DNA: TGTGCCAGCAGTGATCTAACCCCAGCGGGAGAGGGAGATACGCAGTATTTT. Translation gives CASSDLTPAGEGDTQYF.

J is TRBJ1-3 and V is TRBV28; D unclear. CDR3 size: 16 residues. V was cut by 3 bases and J by 0 bases, with 12 bases left in between. CDR1 and CDR2 from the germline V gene are MDHEN and SYDVKM. CDR3 loop: CASSFRLGSSGNTIYF. Here the CDR3 DNA reads TGTGCCAGCAGTTTCCGACTGGGAAGCTCTGGAAACACCATATATTTT.

This clonotype was counted ten times or more. J is TRBJ2-7 and V is TRBV5-6; TRBD2 might be the D (5 bases). V lost 3 bases, J lost 3 bases, and 13 bases lay in between. The germline CDR1 and CDR2 sequences are SGHDT and YYEEEE. The CDR3 is made up of 14 amino acids. The CDR3 spells CASSSDFQLYEQYF. The DNA of the CDR3 is TGTGCCAGCAGCTCGGACTTCCAGCTCTACGAGCAGTACTTC. The variable domain in full, with the rest retrieved from reference TRBV5-6 and TRBJ2-7, is DAGVTQSPTHLIKTRGQQVTLRCSPKSGHDTVSWYQQALGQGPQFIFQYYEEEERQRGNFPDRFSGHQFPNYSSELNVNALLLGDSALYLCASSSDFQLYEQYFGPGTRLTVT.

This clonotype was found many times. The chain is built from TRBV27 and TRBJ2-7, with D perhaps given as TRBD1 or TRBD2 (5 bases each). The CDR3 covers 14 residues. V shed 3 bases and J shed 2 bases, with 11 bases lying between them. The germline V gene encodes CDR1 MNHEY and CDR2 SMNVEV (reference sequence). The CDR3 reads CASSLGDGTYEQYF. CDR3 DNA sequence: TGTGCCAGCAGTTTGGGGGACGGTACCTACGAGCAGTACTTC.

This clonotype was detected ten times or more. In nucleotides, the CDR3 is TGTGCCAGCAGTTGGGGCAGGGTAACCTACGAGCAGTACTTC. Its protein product is CASSWGRVTYEQYF. V and J are TRBV12-3 or TRBV12-4 and TRBJ2-7, with D possibly matching TRBD1 (5 bases). Trimming removed 4 bases from V and 2 bases from J, with 12 bases in between. The CDR3 has 14 residues.

A few counts support this clonotype. The V call is TRBV7-8, the J call TRBJ2-7; unclear D gene. CDR3 length: 14 amino acids. V dropped 4 bases and J dropped 5 bases, with 15 bases sitting between them. Germline V lookup: CDR1 SGHVS, CDR2 FQNEAQ. The CDR3 protein is CASSSQELTDEQYF. CDR3 bases: TGTGCCAGCAGCTCTCAAGAACTCACCGACGAGCAGTACTTC.

V gene TRBV29-1 combines with J gene TRBJ2-1; 7 nucleotides match TRBD1. The germline CDR1 and CDR2 sequences are SQVTM and ANQGSEA. Trimming took 1 base from V and 4 from J; bases not matched to a gene: 10. The CDR3 is 16 amino acids. The CDR3 sequence: CSVEAKGTDPYNEQFF. CDR3 bases: TGCAGCGTTGAAGCCAAGGGGACAGACCCTTACAATGAGCAGTTCTTC.

This clonotype has only a few counts. V gene TRBV6-2 or TRBV6-3 combines with J gene TRBJ2-1; 14 nucleotides agree with TRBD2. Germline V gene data show CDR1 as MNHEY and CDR2 as SVGEGT. The CDR3 contains 19 residues. V shed 4 bases and J 0 bases; nucleotides not matched to a gene: 8. The CDR3 sequence is CASSSRAGTSGSSYNEQFF. Written as DNA, the CDR3 is TGTGCCAGCAGTTCCAGAGCCGGGACTAGCGGGAGCTCCTACAATGAGCAGTTCTTC.

This clonotype appeared many times. The chain carries TRBV6-2 or TRBV6-3 and TRBJ1-2; D gene ambiguous. This CDR3 is 12 amino acids long. Trimming shortened V by 2 bases and J by 6 bases, and 7 bases separated the two germline ends. Looked up from germline, CDR1 is MNHEY and CDR2 is SVGEGT. The CDR3 DNA sequence: TGTGCCAGCAGTTACAAGAAGGATGGCTACACCTTC. Translated: CASSYKKDGYTF.

This clonotype was seen at least ten times. V and J are TRBV20-1 and TRBJ2-3; D unclear. The V gene lost 1 base and the J gene lost 4 bases, with 3 bases spanning the gap. Germline CDR1 is DFQATT and CDR2 is SNEGSKA (reference sequence). The CDR3 covers 11 residues. The CDR3: CSARGPDTQYF. The CDR3 nucleotides read TGCAGTGCTAGAGGGCCAGATACGCAGTATTTT.

Many counts were recorded for this clonotype. The J gene is TRBJ2-7, the V gene TRBV2; D gene ambiguous. Germline CDR1 is SNHLY and CDR2 is FYNNEI. The CDR3 has 12 residues. Between the trimmed V and J ends, which lost 2 bases and 2 bases, there was a span of 4 bases. The CDR3 loop reads CASSEQTYEQYF. CDR3 DNA sequence: TGTGCCAGCAGTGAACAGACCTACGAGCAGTACTTC. The full variable domain, its missing parts supplied by reference TRBV2 and TRBJ2-7, is EPEVTQTPSHQVTQMGQEVILRCVPISNHLYFYWYRQILGQKVEFLVSFYNNEISEKSEIFDDQFSVERPDGSNFTLKIRSTKLEDSAMYFCASSEQTYEQYFGPGTRLTVT.

V is TRBV15 and J is TRBJ2-5; D is unresolved. Trimming shortened V by 3 bases and J by 6 bases, and 8 bases separated the two germline ends. CDR1 is LNHNV and CDR2 is YYDKDF in the germline V gene (reference sequence). This CDR3 is built from 12 residues. The CDR3 here is CATSRPLQTQYF. The CDR3 DNA follows: TGTGCCACCAGCAGGCCACTGCAGACCCAGTACTTC.

The chain recombines TRBV27 with TRBJ2-7; TRBD2 matches at 9 bases. Trimming took 4 bases from V and 0 from J; bases not matched to a gene: 10. CDR1 is MNHEY, CDR2 SMNVEV, per germline (reference sequence). The CDR3 runs 17 residues. The CDR3 protein is CASSSLAGLAVSYEQYF. CDR3 DNA: TGTGCCAGCAGTTCCCTAGCGGGACTTGCAGTCTCCTACGAGCAGTACTTC.

V usage is TRBV5-5 and J usage is TRBJ2-3; 11 nucleotides line up with TRBD2. From germline, CDR1 is SGHKS and CDR2 YYEKEE (reference sequence). This CDR3 spans 17 amino acids. V lost 2 bases, J lost 0 bases, and 5 bases stayed unmatched. This CDR3 reads CASSFLAGGGSTDTQYF. As DNA, the CDR3 is TGTGCCAGCAGCTTCCTAGCGGGAGGCGGGAGCACAGATACGCAGTATTTT.

The V gene is TRBV12-5, the J gene TRBJ1-1; D is unresolved. The CDR3 contains 14 residues. V gave up 5 bases and J gave up 2 bases, with 12 bases separating them. Germline V CDR1 and CDR2: LGHNT, FRNRAP. The CDR3 coding sequence is TGTGCTAGTGGTCTCCTAGGGTTTAACACTGAAGCTTTCTTT. It yields the protein CASGLLGFNTEAFF.

This clonotype was observed a handful of times. The V and J genes are TRBV7-8 and TRBJ1-3; no definite D call. V was cut by 5 bases and J by 0 bases, with 14 bases left in between. The CDR3 spans 16 residues. Germline CDR1 and CDR2: SGHVS and FQNEAQ. This chain's CDR3 is CASSPILGLSGNTIYF. In DNA form, the CDR3 reads TGTGCCAGCAGCCCGATTCTGGGCCTCTCTGGAAACACCATATATTTT.